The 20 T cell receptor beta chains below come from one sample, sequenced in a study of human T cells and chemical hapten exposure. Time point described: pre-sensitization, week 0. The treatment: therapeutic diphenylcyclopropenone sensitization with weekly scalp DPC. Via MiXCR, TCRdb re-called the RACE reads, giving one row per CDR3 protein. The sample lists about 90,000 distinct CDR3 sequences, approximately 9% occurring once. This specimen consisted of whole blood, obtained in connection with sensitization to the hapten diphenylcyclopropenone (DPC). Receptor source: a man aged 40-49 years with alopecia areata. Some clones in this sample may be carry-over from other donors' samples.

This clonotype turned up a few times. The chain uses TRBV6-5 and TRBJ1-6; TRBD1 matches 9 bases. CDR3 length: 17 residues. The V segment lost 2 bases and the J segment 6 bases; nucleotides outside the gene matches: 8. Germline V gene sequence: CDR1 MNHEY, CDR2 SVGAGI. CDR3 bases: TGTGCCAGCAGTTACGGGACAGGGCTAGGGAGTAATTCACCCCTCCACTTT. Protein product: CASSYGTGLGSNSPLHF.

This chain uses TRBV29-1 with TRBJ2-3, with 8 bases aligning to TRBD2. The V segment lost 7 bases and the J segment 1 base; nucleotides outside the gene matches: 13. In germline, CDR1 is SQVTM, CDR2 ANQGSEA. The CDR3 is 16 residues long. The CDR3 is CSGSYGLAEGTDTQYF. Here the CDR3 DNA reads TGCAGCGGATCCTATGGACTAGCTGAGGGCACAGATACGCAGTATTTT.

CDR3 region: CASSPGRQETQYF. The CDR3 DNA reads as TGTGCCAGCTCACCCGGGAGGCAAGAGACCCAGTACTTC. The chain recombines TRBV18 with TRBJ2-5; 7 bases are shared with TRBD2. CDR3 length equals 13 residues. V shed 3 bases, J shed 2 bases, and the junction held 0 bases outside the gene matches. Germline loops: CDR1 KGHSH, CDR2 LQKENI.

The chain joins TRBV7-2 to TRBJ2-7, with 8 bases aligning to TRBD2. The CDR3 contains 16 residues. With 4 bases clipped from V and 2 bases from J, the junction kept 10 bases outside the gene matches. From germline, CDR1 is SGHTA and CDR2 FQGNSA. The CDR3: CASSSETGGPTYEQYF. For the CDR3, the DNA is TGTGCCAGCAGCTCCGAGACGGGAGGGCCTACCTACGAGCAGTACTTC.

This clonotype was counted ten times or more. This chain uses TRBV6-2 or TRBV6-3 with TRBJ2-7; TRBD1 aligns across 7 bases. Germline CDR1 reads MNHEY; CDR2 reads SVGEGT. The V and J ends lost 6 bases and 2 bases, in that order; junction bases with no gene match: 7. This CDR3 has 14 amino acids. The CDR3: CASRRPDRPYEQYF. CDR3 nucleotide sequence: TGTGCCAGCAGACGTCCGGACAGGCCCTACGAGCAGTACTTC.

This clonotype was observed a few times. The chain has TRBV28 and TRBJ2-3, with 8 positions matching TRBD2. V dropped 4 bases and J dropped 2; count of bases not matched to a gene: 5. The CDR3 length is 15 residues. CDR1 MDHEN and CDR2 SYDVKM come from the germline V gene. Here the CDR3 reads CASSSAGVDTDTQYF. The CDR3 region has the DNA TGTGCCAGCAGTTCAGCGGGAGTTGACACAGATACGCAGTATTTT.

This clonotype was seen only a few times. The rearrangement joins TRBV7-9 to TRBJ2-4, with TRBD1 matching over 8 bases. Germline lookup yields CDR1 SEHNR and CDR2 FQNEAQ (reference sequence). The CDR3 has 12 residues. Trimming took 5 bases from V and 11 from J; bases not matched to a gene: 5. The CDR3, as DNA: TGTGCCAGCAGCACGGGACAGGTGGTTCAGTACTTC. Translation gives CASSTGQVVQYF. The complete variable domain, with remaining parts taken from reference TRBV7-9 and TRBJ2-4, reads DTGVSQNPRHKITKRGQNVTFRCDPISEHNRLYWYRQTLGQGPEFLTYFQNEAQLEKSRLLSDRFSAERPKGSFSTLEIQRTEQGDSAMYLCASSTGQVVQYFGAGTRLSVL.

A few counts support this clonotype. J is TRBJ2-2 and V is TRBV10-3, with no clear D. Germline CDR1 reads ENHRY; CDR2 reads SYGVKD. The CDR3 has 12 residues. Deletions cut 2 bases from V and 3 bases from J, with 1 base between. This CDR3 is CAISEHTGELFF. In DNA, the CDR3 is TGTGCCATCAGTGAGCACACCGGGGAGCTGTTTTTT.

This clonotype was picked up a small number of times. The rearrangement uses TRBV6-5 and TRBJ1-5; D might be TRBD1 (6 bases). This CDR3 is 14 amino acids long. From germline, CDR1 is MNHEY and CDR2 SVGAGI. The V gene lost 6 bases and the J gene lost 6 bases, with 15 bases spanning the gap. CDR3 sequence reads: CASSPSGARQPQHF. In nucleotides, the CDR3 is TGTGCCAGCAGCCCTTCGGGGGCGCGTCAGCCCCAGCATTTT.

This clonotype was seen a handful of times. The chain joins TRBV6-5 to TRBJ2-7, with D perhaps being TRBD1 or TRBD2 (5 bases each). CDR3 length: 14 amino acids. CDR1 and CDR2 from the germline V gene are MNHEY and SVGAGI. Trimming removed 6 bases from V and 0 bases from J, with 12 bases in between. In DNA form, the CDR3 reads TGTGCCAGCAGCACCGGGACGGCCTCCTACGAGCAGTACTTC. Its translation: CASSTGTASYEQYF.

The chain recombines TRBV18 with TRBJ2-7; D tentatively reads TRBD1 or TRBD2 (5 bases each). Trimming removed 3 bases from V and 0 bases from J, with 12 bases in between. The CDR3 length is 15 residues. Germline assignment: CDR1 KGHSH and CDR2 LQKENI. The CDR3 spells CASSPEEGSSYEQYV. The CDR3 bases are TGTGCCAGCTCACCCGAAGAGGGGAGCTCCTACGAGCAGTACGTC.

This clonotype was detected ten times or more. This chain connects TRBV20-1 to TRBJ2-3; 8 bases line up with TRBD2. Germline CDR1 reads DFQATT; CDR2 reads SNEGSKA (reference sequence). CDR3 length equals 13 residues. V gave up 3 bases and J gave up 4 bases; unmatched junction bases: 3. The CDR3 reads CSARRGVSDTQYF. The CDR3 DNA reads TGCAGTGCTAGGCGGGGGGTTTCAGATACGCAGTATTTT.

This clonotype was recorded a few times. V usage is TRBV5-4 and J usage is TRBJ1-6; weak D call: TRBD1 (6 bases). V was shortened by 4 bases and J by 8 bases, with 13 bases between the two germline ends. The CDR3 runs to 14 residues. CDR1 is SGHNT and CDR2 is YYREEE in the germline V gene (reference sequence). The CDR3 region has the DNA TGTGCCAGCAGCCCCGCGGGGGGCGATTCACCCCTCCACTTT. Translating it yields CASSPAGGDSPLHF.

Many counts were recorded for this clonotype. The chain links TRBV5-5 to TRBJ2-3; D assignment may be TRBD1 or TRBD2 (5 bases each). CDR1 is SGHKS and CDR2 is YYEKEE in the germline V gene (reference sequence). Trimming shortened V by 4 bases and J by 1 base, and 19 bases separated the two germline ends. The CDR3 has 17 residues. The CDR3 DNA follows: TGTGCCAGCAGCGGCGCCAGAGGGGCTTGGGGCACAGATACGCAGTATTTT. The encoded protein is CASSGARGAWGTDTQYF.

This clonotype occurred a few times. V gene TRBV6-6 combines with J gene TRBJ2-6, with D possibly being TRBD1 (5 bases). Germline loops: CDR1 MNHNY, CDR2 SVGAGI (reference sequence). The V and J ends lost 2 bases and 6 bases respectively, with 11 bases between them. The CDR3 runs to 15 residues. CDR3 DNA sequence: TGTGCCAGCAGTTACGCCAGGGTTGAGGCCAACGTCCTGACTTTC. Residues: CASSYARVEANVLTF.

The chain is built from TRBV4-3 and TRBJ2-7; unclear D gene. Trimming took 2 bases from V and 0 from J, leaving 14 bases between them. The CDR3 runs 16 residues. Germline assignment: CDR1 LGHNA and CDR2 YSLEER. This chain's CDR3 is CASSQYVGSRSYEQYF. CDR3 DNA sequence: TGCGCCAGCAGCCAATACGTAGGTTCCCGCTCCTACGAGCAGTACTTC.

The CDR3: CASSPLLGLAGVYNEQFF. CDR3 nucleotides: TGTGCCAGCAGCCCATTACTTGGACTAGCGGGAGTCTATAATGAGCAGTTCTTC. This sequence joins TRBV11-2 and TRBJ2-1; TRBD2 aligns across 13 bases. The CDR3 runs to 18 residues. The V gene end was trimmed by 5 bases and the J gene end by 7 bases; junction bases not matched to a gene: 14. The germline V gene has CDR1 SGHAT and CDR2 FQNNGV.

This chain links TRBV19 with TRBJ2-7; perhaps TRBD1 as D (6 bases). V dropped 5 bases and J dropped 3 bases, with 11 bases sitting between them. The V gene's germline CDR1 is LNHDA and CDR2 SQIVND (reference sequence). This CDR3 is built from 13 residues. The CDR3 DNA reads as TGTGCCAGTAGTGGGACACCGATCTACGAGCAGTACTTC. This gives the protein CASSGTPIYEQYF.

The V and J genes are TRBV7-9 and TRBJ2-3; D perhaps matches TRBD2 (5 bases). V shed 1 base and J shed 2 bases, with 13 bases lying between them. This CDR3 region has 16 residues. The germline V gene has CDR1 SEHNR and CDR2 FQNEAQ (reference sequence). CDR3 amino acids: CASSLGGLPFTDTQYF. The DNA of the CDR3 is TGTGCCAGCAGCTTAGGAGGACTGCCGTTCACAGATACGCAGTATTTT.

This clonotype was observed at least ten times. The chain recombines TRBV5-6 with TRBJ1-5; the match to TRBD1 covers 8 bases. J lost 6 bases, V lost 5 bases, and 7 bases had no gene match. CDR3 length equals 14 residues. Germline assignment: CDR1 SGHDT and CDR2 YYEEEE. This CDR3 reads CASSYQGAGQPQHF. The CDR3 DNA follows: TGTGCCAGCAGTTATCAGGGGGCAGGTCAGCCCCAGCATTTT.